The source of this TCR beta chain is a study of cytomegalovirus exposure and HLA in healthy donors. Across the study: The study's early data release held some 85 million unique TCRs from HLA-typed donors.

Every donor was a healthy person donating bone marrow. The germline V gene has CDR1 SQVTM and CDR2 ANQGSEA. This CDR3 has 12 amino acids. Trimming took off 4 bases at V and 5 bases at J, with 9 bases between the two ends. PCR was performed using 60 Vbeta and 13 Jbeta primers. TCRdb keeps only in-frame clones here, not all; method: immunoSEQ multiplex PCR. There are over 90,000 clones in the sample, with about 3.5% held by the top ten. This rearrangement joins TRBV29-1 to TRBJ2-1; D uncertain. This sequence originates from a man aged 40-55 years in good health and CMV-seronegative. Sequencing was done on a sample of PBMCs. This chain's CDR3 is CSVGGANNEQFF. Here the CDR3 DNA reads TGCAGCGTTGGTGGAGCCAACAATGAGCAGTTCTTC.